The 25 T cell receptor beta chains below were found in one sample sequenced in a study of OX40 agonist ivuxolimab in advanced cancers. Using immunoSEQ multiplex PCR, the repertoire was profiled, and TCRdb retains in-frame clones only, with some absent. The data contain about 60,000 clones, approximately 86% of them seen just once; the ten biggest clones take up 0.95% to 1.4%. Sequencing used CD4+ or CD8+ T cells sorted from blood, obtained in a trial of the OX40 agonist ivuxolimab. Receptors were obtained from an adult with an advanced solid tumor such as melanoma, head and neck, liver or kidney cancer.

The chain links TRBV6-1 to TRBJ2-7; D call uncertain. The length of the CDR3 is 15 residues. With 6 bases removed from V and 3 bases from J, the gap between germline ends came to 18 bases. CDR1 is MNHNS and CDR2 is SASEGT in the germline V gene. The CDR3 bases are TGTGCCAGCAGCTCGACCGGAGTAGGGTACTACGAGCAGTACTTC. This encodes CASSSTGVGYYEQYF.

V gene TRBV28 combines with J gene TRBJ2-7, with TRBD2 as a possible D gene (6 bases). Trimming cost V 2 bases and J 7 bases, with 15 bases left between them. This CDR3 comprises 14 residues. Per germline, CDR1 MDHEN and CDR2 SYDVKM. The DNA of the CDR3 is TGTGCCAGCAGTTTACCCGAGCGGGTCTGGGAGCAGTACTTC. It is translated as CASSLPERVWEQYF.

The V gene is TRBV19, the J gene TRBJ2-1; TRBD2 is a possible D gene (6 bases). Germline lookup yields CDR1 LNHDA and CDR2 SQIVND (reference sequence). The V gene lost 5 bases and the J gene lost 12 bases, with 20 bases spanning the gap. The CDR3 sequence is 14 residues long. This chain's CDR3 is CASSVSASVGLQFF. As DNA, the CDR3 is TGTGCCAGTAGTGTGTCAGCTAGCGTGGGGCTGCAGTTCTTC.

The V gene is TRBV25-1, the J gene TRBJ2-7, with D possibly TRBD1 on 6 matching bases. This CDR3 spans 12 amino acids. The germline V gene encodes CDR1 MGHDK and CDR2 SYGVNS. The germline V and J ends were trimmed by 4 bases and 4 bases, with 8 bases remaining between them. Written as DNA, the CDR3 is TGTGCCAGCAGTGGGGGGCCGTACGAGCAGTACTTC. Amino acids: CASSGGPYEQYF.

The chain links TRBV29-1 to TRBJ2-7; 7 bases line up with TRBD2. This CDR3 region has 13 residues. In germline, CDR1 is SQVTM, CDR2 ANQGSEA. The ends lost 7 bases at V and 2 bases at J; junction bases unmatched: 8. In nucleotides, the CDR3 is TGCAGCGCATCTACTAGCGCGACCTACGAGCAGTACTTC. Translation gives CSASTSATYEQYF.

The chain joins TRBV29-1 to TRBJ2-7; a weak D match, TRBD1 (6 bases). CDR1 is SQVTM and CDR2 is ANQGSEA in the germline V gene. V gave up 6 bases and J gave up 3 bases, with 21 bases separating them. The length of the CDR3 is 15 residues. The CDR3 coding sequence is TGCAGCGTGCTCCAGGGGTCGCCTAGGGGCTACGAGCAGTACTTC. Protein product: CSVLQGSPRGYEQYF.

The genes are TRBV21-1 and TRBJ1-1. TRBV21-1 is tagged as a pseudogene. The CDR3 runs to 14 residues. The CDR3 coding sequence is TGTGCCAGCAGCGCGCAAACGGGGGGAACTGAAGCTTTCTTT. This encodes CASSAQTGGTEAFF.

The rearrangement uses TRBV7-3 and TRBJ2-5; 8 bases fit TRBD1. CDR3 length: 14 amino acids. Per the germline V gene, CDR1 is SGHTA and CDR2 is FQGTGA. J was trimmed by 5 bases and V by 3 bases; bases with no gene match: 5. CDR3: CASSFPDRVETQYF. The CDR3 DNA follows: TGTGCCAGCAGCTTTCCGGACAGGGTGGAGACCCAGTACTTC.

This clone was detected only once. The chain carries TRBV7-9 and TRBJ2-5; possible D gene TRBD1, 6 bases. The V end was cut by 1 base, the J end by 2 bases, with 11 bases between. This CDR3 comprises 15 residues. Looked up from germline, CDR1 is SEHNR and CDR2 is FQNEAQ (reference sequence). The CDR3 spells CASSLGRTEQETQYF. CDR3 nucleotides: TGTGCCAGCAGCTTAGGCCGGACAGAACAAGAGACCCAGTACTTC.

The chain is built from TRBV19 and TRBJ2-7; D gene unclear. The germline V gene has CDR1 LNHDA and CDR2 SQIVND (reference sequence). The CDR3 covers 12 residues. V was trimmed by 5 bases and J by 3 bases, leaving 8 bases between them. The CDR3 region is CASSGAYYEQYF. The DNA for the CDR3 is TGTGCCAGTAGTGGTGCATACTACGAGCAGTACTTC.

The chain uses TRBV4-2 and TRBJ2-1; the D call may be TRBD1 or TRBD2 (5 bases each). Germline V gene sequence: CDR1 LGHNA, CDR2 YNFKEQ. The V and J ends lost 5 bases and 8 bases respectively, with 13 bases between them. The CDR3 extends over 13 amino acids. CDR3 loop: CASSFRLGDEQFF. For the CDR3, the DNA is TGTGCCAGCAGCTTCAGACTGGGGGATGAGCAGTTCTTC.

The V gene is TRBV5-1, the J gene TRBJ2-3; 7 bases align to TRBD1. The germline CDR1 and CDR2 sequences are SGHRS and YFSETQ. After removal of 7 bases from V and 6 bases from J, the junction contained 11 bases not matched to a gene. The CDR3 is 14 residues long. CDR3 nucleotide sequence: TGCGCCAGCGGCGAGGGGACAGTGGGGGATACGCAGTATTTT. Translation: CASGEGTVGDTQYF.

The V gene is TRBV29-1, the J gene TRBJ1-2, with a weak D call TRBD1 (5 bases). CDR3 length: 12 residues. Germline CDR1 and CDR2: SQVTM and ANQGSEA. The V end lost 4 bases, the J end lost 2 bases, and 8 bases lay between the germline ends. The CDR3 is CSVAPGNYGYTF. CDR3 coding DNA: TGCAGCGTTGCACCAGGGAACTATGGCTACACCTTC.

This clone was recorded once. This chain links TRBV10-3 with TRBJ2-6; D could derive from TRBD1 or TRBD2 (5 bases each). Germline CDR1 ENHRY, CDR2 SYGVKD. The CDR3 has 15 residues. V gave up 2 bases and J gave up 2 bases, with 7 bases separating them. The CDR3 coding sequence is TGTGCCATCAGTGAGGGGGACGCTGGGGCCAACGTCCTGACTTTC. This sequence encodes CAISEGDAGANVLTF.

This clone was observed a handful of times. CDR3 DNA: TGTGCCAGCAGCGTTAGCGGGGTAGGGGACGAGCAGTACTTC. This translates into CASSVSGVGDEQYF. The chain joins TRBV7-2 to TRBJ2-7; 8 nucleotides align to TRBD2. The germline V gene encodes CDR1 SGHTA and CDR2 FQGNSA. V was clipped by 5 bases and J by 5 bases; unmatched bases: 8. The CDR3 sequence is 14 residues long.

The chain's CDR3 is CASSYSALGEQFF. The CDR3 coding sequence is TGTGCCAGCAGTTACTCGGCGCTCGGTGAGCAGTTCTTC. This sequence joins TRBV6-5 and TRBJ2-1; D not resolved. Germline CDR1 MNHEY, CDR2 SVGAGI. V was clipped by 0 bases and J by 9 bases, with 9 bases between them. There are 13 residues in the CDR3.

As concerns this clone: One junction end does not reproduce the germline sequence, and a read error may be involved. The chain joins TRBV5-6 to TRBJ2-3; 7 positions agree with TRBD2. The CDR3 sequence is 13 residues long. Germline V gene lookup returns CDR1 SGHDT and CDR2 YYEEEE. CDR3 DNA sequence: TGTGCCAGCAGCTTGGCCGGGCTAGCGGCTGCCCTATTT. This sequence encodes CASSLAGLAAALF.

On this clone: The junction differs from germline at one of its ends, possibly a read error. The chain joins TRBV7-7 to TRBJ2-5; D is undetermined. Germline CDR1 is SSHAT and CDR2 is FNYEAQ (reference sequence). This CDR3 comprises 11 residues. In DNA form, the CDR3 reads TGTGCTAGCAGCTTAGACCAGACCCAGTACTTC. Translating gives CASSLDQTQYF.

V is TRBV2 and J is TRBJ1-1; the D gene is possibly TRBD1 (6 bases). Trimming removed 6 bases at V and 3 bases at J, with 11 bases between. CDR3 size: 13 residues. Germline-derived CDR1 and CDR2 are SNHLY and FYNNEI. CDR3 bases: TGTGCCAGCAGGGAGGACAGCTACACTGAAGCTTTCTTT. Encoded protein: CASREDSYTEAFF.

The chain carries TRBV27 and TRBJ2-7; 12 positions agree with TRBD2. This CDR3 region has 15 residues. The junction had 1 base not matched to a gene; V was cut back by 2 bases and J by 2 bases. Germline assignment: CDR1 MNHEY and CDR2 SMNVEV (reference sequence). CDR3 DNA sequence: TGTGCCAGCAGTTTACTAGCGGGAGGGACCTACGAGCAGTACTTC. It yields the protein CASSLLAGGTYEQYF.

The genes are TRBV18 and TRBJ2-1; 7 nucleotides line up with TRBD2. V lost 0 bases, J lost 5 bases, and 10 bases stayed unmatched. Germline V lookup: CDR1 KGHSH, CDR2 LQKENI. This CDR3 contains 17 residues. This CDR3 reads CASSPPATSLSDNEQFF. In DNA, the CDR3 is TGTGCCAGCTCACCACCGGCGACTAGCCTGAGCGACAATGAGCAGTTCTTC.

V usage is TRBV27 and J usage is TRBJ2-3; 9 bases are a match to TRBD2. The CDR3 consists of 16 residues. Germline V lookup: CDR1 MNHEY, CDR2 SMNVEV (reference sequence). V dropped 8 bases and J dropped 3; count of bases not matched to a gene: 12. The CDR3 DNA is TGTGCCAGCTTTAGGGCGGGAGGGCCGACAACAGATACGCAGTATTTT. Amino acids: CASFRAGGPTTDTQYF.

This clone showed up just once. The chain combines TRBV4-2 with TRBJ2-5; either TRBD1 or TRBD2 may fit D (6 bases each). In germline, CDR1 is LGHNA, CDR2 YNFKEQ. This CDR3 contains 15 residues. Trimming shortened V by 1 base and J by 5 bases, and 14 bases separated the two germline ends. The CDR3 here is CASSQGLQGRETQYF. The CDR3 region has the DNA TGTGCCAGCAGCCAAGGGCTTCAGGGGAGGGAGACCCAGTACTTC.

The chain links TRBV5-1 to TRBJ2-1; 8 positions agree with TRBD2. From germline, CDR1 is SGHRS and CDR2 YFSETQ. J gave up 10 bases and V 5 bases, and 17 bases lay outside the gene matches. This CDR3 region has 16 residues. Here the CDR3 DNA reads TGCGCCAGCAGATCCACTGCGGGACTAGAAATGGGAGAGCAGTTCTTC. Translating gives CASRSTAGLEMGEQFF.

This clone was detected only once. This sequence joins TRBV27 and TRBJ2-5, with D perhaps matching TRBD1 (6 bases). V was pared by 0 bases and J by 4 bases, with 15 bases between. Germline V gene sequence: CDR1 MNHEY, CDR2 SMNVEV (reference sequence). The CDR3 is 16 amino acids. The CDR3: CASSLSNEGVGETQYF. The CDR3 DNA reads TGTGCCAGCAGTTTATCTAATGAGGGGGTGGGAGAGACCCAGTACTTC.